The 10 T cell receptor beta chains reported below all come from one sample, sequenced in a study of control samples from healthy donors and cancer patients. Clones were read by immunoSEQ multiplex PCR, and TCRdb kept only the in-frame ones, dropping some. Seen here are 70,000 to 85,000 clones, roughly 84% observed once, and the top ten hold more than 9%. Sequencing was carried out using PBMCs. The origin of the receptors is a man in his fifties or sixties with head and neck cancer.

The chain recombines TRBV19 with TRBJ1-1; D remains unclear. Germline-derived CDR1 and CDR2 are LNHDA and SQIVND (reference sequence). The CDR3 covers 12 residues. The V end lost 9 bases, the J end lost 11 bases, and 19 bases lay between the germline ends. The CDR3 loop is CARVCCGLTAFF. Written as DNA, the CDR3 is TGTGCCAGAGTTTGTTGCGGGCTTACGGCTTTCTTT.

V is TRBV27 and J is TRBJ1-1, with D possibly matching TRBD1 (6 bases). The germline CDR1 and CDR2 sequences are MNHEY and SMNVEV (reference sequence). V was cut by 6 bases and J by 3 bases, with 14 bases left in between. The length of the CDR3 is 14 residues. CDR3 nucleotide sequence: TGTGCCAGCAGCCCCGAGGGGGGGTACACTGAAGCTTTCTTT. Its translation: CASSPEGGYTEAFF.

The chain links TRBV7-9 to TRBJ2-1, with TRBD2 identical over 10 bases. Per germline, CDR1 SEHNR and CDR2 FQNEAQ (reference sequence). V dropped 4 bases and J dropped 2; count of bases not matched to a gene: 8. This CDR3 region has 17 residues. This chain's CDR3 is CASSSPSGRGTYNEQFF. The CDR3 nucleotides read TGTGCCAGCAGCTCTCCGAGCGGGAGGGGAACCTACAATGAGCAGTTCTTC.

The V call is TRBV18, the J call TRBJ1-2; D is undetermined. V lost 2 bases and J 3 bases, leaving 10 bases between the germline ends. Germline lookup yields CDR1 KGHSH and CDR2 LQKENI. This CDR3 region has 14 residues. CDR3: CASSPTGEDYGYTF. In nucleotides, the CDR3 is TGTGCCAGCTCACCAACGGGTGAGGACTATGGCTACACCTTC. The full variable domain, rest sourced from reference TRBV18 and TRBJ1-2, is NAGVMQNPRHLVRRRGQEARLRCSPMKGHSHVYWYRQLPEEGLKFMVYLQKENIIDESGMPKERFSAEFPKEGPSILRIQQVVRGDSAAYFCASSPTGEDYGYTFGSGTRLTVV.

J is TRBJ2-7 and V is TRBV6-5; the D is unclear. The germline V gene has CDR1 MNHEY and CDR2 SVGAGI. Trimming removed 3 bases from V and 4 bases from J, with 13 bases in between. CDR3 size: 14 residues. CDR3 in DNA: TGTGCCAGCAGTTATTCCAGGTTAGGATACGAGCAGTACTTC. Translating gives CASSYSRLGYEQYF.

The chain's CDR3 is CASSYDGQIYNEQFF. The CDR3 coding sequence is TGCGCCAGCAGCTACGACGGACAGATCTACAATGAGCAGTTCTTC. The chain employs TRBV5-1 and TRBJ2-1, with a weak D call TRBD1 (6 bases). This CDR3 spans 15 amino acids. The germline V gene has CDR1 SGHRS and CDR2 YFSETQ. Trimming took 3 bases from V and 3 from J, leaving 13 bases between them.

V and J are TRBV3-1 (or the pseudogene TRBV3-2) and TRBJ2-3; unclear D gene. Deletions cut 0 bases from V and 6 bases from J, with 13 bases between. The CDR3 totals 15 residues. Germline V gene lookup returns CDR1 LGHDT and CDR2 YNNKEL (reference sequence). CDR3 protein: CASSQDLSSRDTQYF. CDR3 in DNA: TGTGCCAGCAGCCAAGATCTGAGCAGTAGGGATACGCAGTATTTT.

This chain connects TRBV30 to TRBJ2-2; D is possibly TRBD2 (6 bases). The germline V and J ends were trimmed by 1 base and 5 bases, with 11 bases remaining between them. The CDR3 spans 14 residues. Germline CDR1 is GTSNPN and CDR2 is SVGIG (reference sequence). CDR3 DNA: TGTGCCTGGAGTGGTCTCGCGGGGACCGGGGAGCTGTTTTTT. It translates to CAWSGLAGTGELFF.

This chain joins TRBV5-1 and TRBJ2-1; maybe TRBD1 (6 bases). The CDR3 covers 13 residues. V lost 3 bases to trimming and J lost 10 bases, with 14 bases between them. Germline CDR1 SGHRS, CDR2 YFSETQ. CDR3 loop: CASSSPQGLEQFF. For the CDR3, the DNA is TGCGCCAGCAGCTCGCCCCAGGGGCTGGAGCAGTTCTTC. Full variable domain (outside the CDR3, taken from reference TRBV5-1 and TRBJ2-1): KAGVTQTPRYLIKTRGQQVTLSCSPISGHRSVSWYQQTPGQGLQFLFEYFSETQRNKGNFPGRFSGRQFSNSRSEMNVSTLELGDSALYLCASSSPQGLEQFFGPGTRLTVL.

This clone was detected only a few times. The V call is TRBV19, the J call TRBJ2-1; weak D call: TRBD2 (6 bases). The CDR3 sequence is 12 residues long. The V end lost 6 bases, the J end lost 3 bases, and 6 bases lay between the germline ends. Germline V lookup: CDR1 LNHDA, CDR2 SQIVND (reference sequence). The CDR3 nucleotides read TGTGCCAGTAGGGAGGGCTACAATGAGCAGTTCTTC. It translates to CASREGYNEQFF.